Listed below are T cell receptor beta chains from one sample, sequenced in a study of shared clonotypes between healthy human individuals. Profiled with immunoSEQ multiplex PCR; TCRdb holds only in-frame clones, not every one. Of about 520,000 clones detected, 81% appear once; the ten largest clones hold approximately 12%. Sequenced: PBMCs. The origin of the receptors is a middle-aged woman in good health. Some clones in this sample may be carry-over from other donors' samples. Each CDR3 is given with its conserved first and last residue. The D gene is left open where the match is weak. Not every row has a clone size; where given, it reads once, few, many or a size class.

v_gene	d_gene	abundance	j_gene	CDR3aa	CDR3nt
TRBV6-1	TRBD1	NA	TRBJ2-7	CASSEWGQGAYEQYF	TGTGCCAGCAGTGAATGGGGACAGGGGGCCTACGAGCAGTACTTC
TRBV7-3	TRBD2	NA	TRBJ2-1	CASSPFLGGSPNEQFF	TGTGCCAGCAGCCCGTTCCTCGGCGGGAGCCCCAATGAGCAGTTCTTC
TRBV5-1	TRBD2	few	TRBJ2-5	CASSLTSGSGETQYF	TGCGCCAGCAGCTTGACTAGCGGGAGCGGAGAGACCCAGTACTTC
TRBV6-6	NA	NA	TRBJ2-7	CASSSLRGEQYF	TGTGCCAGCAGCTCCCTAAGGGGGGAGCAGTACTTC
TRBV28	TRBD2	NA	TRBJ2-2	CASSSLVTSGLDTGELFF	TGTGCCAGCAGTTCCCTTGTGACTAGCGGGTTAGACACCGGGGAGCTGTTTTTT
TRBV18	NA	NA	TRBJ1-2	CASSPQDTFYGYTF	TGTGCCAGCTCACCACAGGACACCTTCTATGGCTACACCTTC
TRBV5-1	NA	many	TRBJ2-1	CASSFRLDSYNEQFF	TGCGCCAGCAGCTTTCGACTAGATAGCTACAATGAGCAGTTCTTC
TRBV10-1	TRBD2	NA	TRBJ2-1	CASSRLADYNEQFF	TGCGCCAGCAGCCGACTAGCGGACTACAATGAGCAGTTCTTC
TRBV19	NA	NA	TRBJ1-5	CASSISGGNQPQHF	TGTGCCAGTAGTATTTCGGGGGGAAATCAGCCCCAGCATTTT
TRBV6-5	TRBD2	NA	TRBJ2-6	CASSATSAGANVLTF	TGTGCCAGCAGTGCTACTAGCGCTGGGGCCAACGTCCTGACTTTC
TRBV4-2	TRBD1	few	TRBJ2-7	CASSPDRGRPLEQYF	TGTGCCAGCAGCCCCGACAGGGGGCGCCCCCTCGAGCAGTACTTC
TRBV11-2	NA	NA	TRBJ1-5	CASSLDPGEPQHF	TGTGCCAGCAGCTTAGATCCGGGGGAGCCCCAGCATTTT
TRBV5-1	TRBD2	many	TRBJ2-3	CASSFRLAGATDTQYF	TGCGCCAGCAGCTTTCGGTTAGCGGGAGCCACAGATACGCAGTATTTT
TRBV4-2	NA	few	TRBJ1-1	CASSPLQGGNTEAFF	TGTGCCAGCAGCCCGTTACAGGGTGGGAACACTGAAGCTTTCTTT
TRBV5-4	TRBD1	NA	TRBJ2-5	CASYHQGAWTQYF	TGTGCCAGCTACCACCAGGGGGCTTGGACCCAGTACTTC
TRBV4-1	NA	NA	TRBJ2-2	CASSQEGAGLGELFF	TGCGCCAGCAGCCAAGAGGGGGCAGGTCTAGGGGAGCTGTTTTTT
TRBV4-2	TRBD2	NA	TRBJ2-5	CASSPRAGGPVRETQYF	TGTGCCAGCAGCCCAAGGGCGGGAGGGCCGGTTCGAGAGACCCAGTACTTC
TRBV9	NA	many	TRBJ1-3	CASRGQKDSGNTIYF	TGTGCCAGCAGAGGACAGAAAGACTCTGGAAACACCATATATTTT
TRBV27	NA	NA	TRBJ2-5	CASSLGQPGRETQYF	TGTGCCAGCAGTTTAGGGCAGCCCGGGCGAGAGACCCAGTACTTC
TRBV5-1	NA	NA	TRBJ2-7	CASSFPGRPYEQYF	TGCGCCAGCAGCTTCCCGGGACGGCCCTACGAGCAGTACTTC
TRBV6-5	TRBD2	NA	TRBJ2-7	CASSSRTSGSYEQYF	TGTGCCAGCAGTTCTCGGACTAGCGGGTCCTACGAGCAGTACTTC
TRBV7-3	NA	NA	TRBJ2-1	CASSPNAGEQFF	TGTGCCAGCAGCCCAAACGCGGGAGAGCAGTTCTTC
TRBV7-2	TRBD2	many	TRBJ2-7	CASSLLTSFRGEQYF	TGTGCCAGCAGCTTACTGACTAGCTTCCGTGGTGAGCAGTACTTC
TRBV2	TRBD2	NA	TRBJ2-1	CASSETSGRTGEQFF	TGTGCCAGCAGCGAAACTAGCGGGAGAACCGGTGAGCAGTTCTTC
TRBV10-1	TRBD1	NA	TRBJ1-3	CASSGDRGWSIYF	TGCGCCAGCAGTGGAGACAGGGGGTGGTCCATATATTTT
TRBV6-6	NA	few	TRBJ2-7	CASSYSRAVSSYEQYF	TGTGCCAGCAGTTACTCACGAGCGGTCAGCTCCTACGAGCAGTACTTC
TRBV28	TRBD1	NA	TRBJ1-2	CASSKTGTGSYGYTF	TGTGCCAGCAGTAAGACAGGGACCGGCTCCTATGGCTACACCTTC
TRBV6-6	NA	NA	TRBJ1-2	CASSGTSYGYTF	TGTGCCAGCTCGGGCACCAGCTATGGCTACACCTTC
TRBV6-4	NA	NA	TRBJ1-1	CASSELQGTEAFF	TGTGCCAGCAGTGAACTCCAAGGGACTGAAGCTTTCTTT
TRBV18	NA	NA	TRBJ2-7	CASSLQGLGTYEQYF	TGTGCCAGCTCACTACAGGGTTTGGGTACCTACGAGCAGTACTTC
TRBV4-1	TRBD2	NA	TRBJ2-2	CASSQVIAGGGAGELFF	TGCGCCAGCAGCCAAGTAATAGCGGGAGGTGGGGCGGGGGAGCTGTTTTTT
TRBV11-3	TRBD2	NA	TRBJ2-3	CASSFIQRDPDSLVTDTQYF	TGTGCCAGCAGCTTTATCCAGCGGGACCCGGATAGCCTCGTTACAGATACGCAGTATTTT
TRBV2	TRBD1	few	TRBJ1-5	CASSQTGQFNQPQHF	TGTGCCAGCAGTCAGACGGGACAGTTCAATCAGCCCCAGCATTTT
TRBV5-6	NA	NA	TRBJ1-2	CASSLGQLANYGYTF	TGTGCCAGCAGCTTGGGGCAACTAGCTAACTATGGCTACACCTTC
TRBV11-2	NA	NA	TRBJ2-5	CASSLGNTVETQYF	TGTGCCAGCAGCTTGGGCAATACGGTTGAGACCCAGTACTTC
TRBV7-8	TRBD1	NA	TRBJ2-7	CASSQDRDYEQYF	TGTGCCAGCAGCCAGGACAGGGATTACGAGCAGTACTTC
TRBV19	TRBD2	few	TRBJ2-3	CASSALGLAGDVNTQYF	TGTGCCAGTAGTGCCCTGGGACTAGCGGGAGACGTGAATACGCAGTATTTT
TRBV19	TRBD2	NA	TRBJ2-2	CASSGIQREGRPGELFF	TGTGCCAGTAGCGGGATCCAGCGGGAGGGTAGACCCGGGGAGCTGTTTTTT
TRBV25-1	TRBD1	NA	TRBJ2-2	CATQTGAAGELFF	TGTGCTACCCAAACAGGGGCGGCCGGGGAGCTGTTTTTT
TRBV5-1	NA	NA	TRBJ2-3	CASSIGAGDTQYF	TGCGCCAGCAGCATTGGGGCTGGAGATACGCAGTATTTT
TRBV10-3	NA	once	TRBJ1-4	CATQREGGEKLFF	TGTGCCACGCAAAGGGAGGGAGGTGAAAAACTGTTTTTT
TRBV5-1	NA	NA	TRBJ2-5	CASSRSLSEVQETQYF	TGCGCCAGCAGCCGATCCCTGAGTGAGGTCCAAGAGACCCAGTACTTC
TRBV28	NA	NA	TRBJ2-7	CATLKAETQYEQYF	TGTGCCACCCTAAAGGCCGAGACACAGTACGAGCAGTACTTC
TRBV7-9	TRBD1	NA	TRBJ1-4	CASSLVPGQGAATNEKLFF	TGTGCCAGCAGCTTAGTCCCGGGACAGGGGGCCGCAACTAATGAAAAACTGTTTTTT
TRBV7-3	NA	NA	TRBJ2-1	CASSLGRDNEQFF	TGTGCCAGCAGCTTAGGCCGTGACAATGAGCAGTTCTTC
TRBV28	NA	NA	TRBJ1-1	CASSLVLTEAFF	TGTGCCAGCAGTTTAGTCCTAACTGAAGCTTTCTTT
TRBV5-6	NA	NA	TRBJ1-3	CASSFGPSGNTIYF	TGTGCCAGCAGCTTCGGACCATCTGGAAACACCATATATTTT
TRBV4-1	TRBD2	NA	TRBJ2-1	CASSRRLAENNEQFF	TGCGCCAGCAGCAGGAGACTAGCGGAGAACAATGAGCAGTTCTTC